This TCR beta chain is drawn from a study of shared clonotypes between healthy human individuals. CD8 cells regarded as naive lacked CD45RO, were positively chosen for CCR7, and omitted terminally differentiated effector memory CD45RA+ cells. Some clones are missing from TCRdb's copy, which holds only in-frame ones; the method was immunoSEQ multiplex PCR. The sample records around 2,000,000 clones, about 92% being singletons. Deletions cut 4 bases from V and 5 bases from J, with 14 bases between. CDR1 and CDR2 from the germline V gene are SEHNR and FQNEAQ (reference sequence). The CDR3 totals 14 residues.

This rearrangement joins TRBV7-9 to TRBJ1-1; D might be TRBD1 (5 bases). The clonotype comes from a man in his late teens or twenties in good health. Some clones in this sample may be carry-over from other donors' samples. Sequencing was performed on naive CD8+ T cells from PBMCs. Here the CDR3 DNA reads TGTGCCAGCAGCTGGGAACGCAGGGTGACTGAAGCTTTCTTT. It codes for CASSWERRVTEAFF.